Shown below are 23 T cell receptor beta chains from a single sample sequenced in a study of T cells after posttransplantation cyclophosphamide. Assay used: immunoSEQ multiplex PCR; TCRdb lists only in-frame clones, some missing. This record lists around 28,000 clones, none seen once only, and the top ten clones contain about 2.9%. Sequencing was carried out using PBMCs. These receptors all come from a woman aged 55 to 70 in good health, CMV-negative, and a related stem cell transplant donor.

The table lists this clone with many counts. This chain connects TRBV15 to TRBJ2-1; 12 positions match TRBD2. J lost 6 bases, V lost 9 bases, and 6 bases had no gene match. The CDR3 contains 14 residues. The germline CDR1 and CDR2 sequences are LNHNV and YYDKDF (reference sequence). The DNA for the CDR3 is TGTGCCACGCGGCCTAGCGGGGGGGCCAATGAGCAGTTCTTC. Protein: CATRPSGGANEQFF.

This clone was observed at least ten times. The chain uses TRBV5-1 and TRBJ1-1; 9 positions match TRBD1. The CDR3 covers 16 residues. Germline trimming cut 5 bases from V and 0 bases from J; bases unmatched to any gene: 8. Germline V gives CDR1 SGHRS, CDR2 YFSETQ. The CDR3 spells CASRQGQGNMNTEAFF. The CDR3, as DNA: TGCGCCAGCAGACAAGGACAGGGGAATATGAACACTGAAGCTTTCTTT.

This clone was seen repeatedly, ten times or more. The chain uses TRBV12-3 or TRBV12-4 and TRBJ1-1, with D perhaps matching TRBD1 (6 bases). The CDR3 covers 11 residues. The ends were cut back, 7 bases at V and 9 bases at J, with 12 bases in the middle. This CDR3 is CASTTGSKAFF. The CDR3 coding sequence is TGTGCCAGCACCACAGGGTCTAAAGCTTTCTTT.

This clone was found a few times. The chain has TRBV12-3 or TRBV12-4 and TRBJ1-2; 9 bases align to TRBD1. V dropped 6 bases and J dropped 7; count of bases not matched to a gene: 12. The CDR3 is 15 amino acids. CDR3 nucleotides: TGTGCCAGCAGCTCGCAACAGGGGGCGATGACTGGCTACACCTTC. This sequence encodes CASSSQQGAMTGYTF.

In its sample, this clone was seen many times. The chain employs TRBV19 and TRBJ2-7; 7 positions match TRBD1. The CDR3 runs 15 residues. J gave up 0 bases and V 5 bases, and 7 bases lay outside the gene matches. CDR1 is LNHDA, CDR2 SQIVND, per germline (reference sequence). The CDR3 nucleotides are TGTGCCAGTAGTTTGACAGGGTTAAGCTCCTACGAGCAGTACTTC. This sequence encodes CASSLTGLSSYEQYF.

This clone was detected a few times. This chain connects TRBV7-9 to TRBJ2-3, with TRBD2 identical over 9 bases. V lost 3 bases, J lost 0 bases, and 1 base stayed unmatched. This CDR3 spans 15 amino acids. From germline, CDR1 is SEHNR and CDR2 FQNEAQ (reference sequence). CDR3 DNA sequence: TGTGCCAGCAGCTTTACTAGCGGGAGCACAGATACGCAGTATTTT. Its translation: CASSFTSGSTDTQYF.

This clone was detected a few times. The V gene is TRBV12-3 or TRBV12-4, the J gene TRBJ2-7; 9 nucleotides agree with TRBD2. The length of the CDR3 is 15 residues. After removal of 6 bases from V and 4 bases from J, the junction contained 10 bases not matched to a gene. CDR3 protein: CASRRGGLAGYEQYF. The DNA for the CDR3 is TGTGCCAGCAGACGAGGGGGACTAGCTGGTTACGAGCAGTACTTC.

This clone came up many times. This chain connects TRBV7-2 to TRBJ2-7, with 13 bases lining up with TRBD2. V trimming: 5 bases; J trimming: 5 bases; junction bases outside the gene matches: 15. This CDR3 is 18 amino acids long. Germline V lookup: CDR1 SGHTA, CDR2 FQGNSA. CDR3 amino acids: CASSIFGRRTSGSDEQYF. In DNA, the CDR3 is TGTGCCAGCAGCATTTTCGGCCGGCGGACTAGCGGGAGTGACGAGCAGTACTTC.

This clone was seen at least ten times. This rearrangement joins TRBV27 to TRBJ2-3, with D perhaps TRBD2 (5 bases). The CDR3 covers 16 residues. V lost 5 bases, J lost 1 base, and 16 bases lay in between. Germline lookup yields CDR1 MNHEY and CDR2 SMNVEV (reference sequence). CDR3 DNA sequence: TGTGCCAGCAGTACCCCTCGGGTCGGGGGCACAGATACGCAGTATTTT. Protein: CASSTPRVGGTDTQYF.

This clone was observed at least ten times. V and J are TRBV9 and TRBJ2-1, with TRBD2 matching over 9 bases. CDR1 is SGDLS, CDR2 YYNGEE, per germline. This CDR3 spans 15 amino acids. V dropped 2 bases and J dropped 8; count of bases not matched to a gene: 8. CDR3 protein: CASSVSGTSPYEQFF. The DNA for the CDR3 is TGTGCCAGCAGCGTTTCCGGGACTAGCCCCTATGAGCAGTTCTTC. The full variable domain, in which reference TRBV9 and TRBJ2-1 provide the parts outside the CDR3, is DSGVTQTPKHLITATGQRVTLRCSPRSGDLSVYWYQQSLDQGLQFLIQYYNGEERAKGNILERFSAQQFPDLHSELNLSSLELGDSALYFCASSVSGTSPYEQFFGPGTRLTVL.

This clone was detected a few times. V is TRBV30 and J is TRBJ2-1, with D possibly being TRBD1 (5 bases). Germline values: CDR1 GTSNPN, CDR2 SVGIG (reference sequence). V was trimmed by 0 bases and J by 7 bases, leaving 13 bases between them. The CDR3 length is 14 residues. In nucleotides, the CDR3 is TGTGCCTGGAGTGTATTGACAGTAAAGAATGAGCAGTTCTTC. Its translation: CAWSVLTVKNEQFF.

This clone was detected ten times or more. The CDR3 nucleotides read TGTGCCAGCTCCCGACAGGGAGTTTACGAGCAGTACTTC. As protein: CASSRQGVYEQYF. The chain carries TRBV18 and TRBJ2-7; the match to TRBD1 covers 7 bases. V was clipped by 6 bases and J by 4 bases; unmatched bases: 6. The CDR3 spans 13 residues. Germline CDR1 and CDR2: KGHSH and LQKENI.

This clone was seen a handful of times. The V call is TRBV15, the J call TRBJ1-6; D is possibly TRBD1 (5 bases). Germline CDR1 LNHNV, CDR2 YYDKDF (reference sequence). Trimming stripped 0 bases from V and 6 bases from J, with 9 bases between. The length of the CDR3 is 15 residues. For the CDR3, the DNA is TGTGCCACCAGCAGAGAGGGGGGGGGTAATTCACCCCTCCACTTT. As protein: CATSREGGGNSPLHF.

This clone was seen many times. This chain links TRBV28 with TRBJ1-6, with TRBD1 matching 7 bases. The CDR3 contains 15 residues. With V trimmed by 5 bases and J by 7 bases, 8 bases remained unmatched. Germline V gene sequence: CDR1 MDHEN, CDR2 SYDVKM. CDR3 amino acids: CASSGSTGNNSPLHF. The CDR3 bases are TGTGCCAGCAGTGGCTCGACAGGGAACAATTCACCCCTCCACTTT. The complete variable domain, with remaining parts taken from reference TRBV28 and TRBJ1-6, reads DVKVTQSSRYLVKRTGEKVFLECVQDMDHENMFWYRQDPGLGLRLIYFSYDVKMKEKGDIPEGYSVSREKKERFSLILESASTNQTSMYLCASSGSTGNNSPLHFGNGTRLTVT.

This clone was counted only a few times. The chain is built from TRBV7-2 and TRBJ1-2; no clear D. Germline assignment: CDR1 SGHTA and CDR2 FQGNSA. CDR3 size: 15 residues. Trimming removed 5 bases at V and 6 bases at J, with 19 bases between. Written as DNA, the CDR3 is TGTGCCAGCAGCACGCGAGGTCGGGGAATGGATGGCTACACCTTC. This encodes CASSTRGRGMDGYTF.

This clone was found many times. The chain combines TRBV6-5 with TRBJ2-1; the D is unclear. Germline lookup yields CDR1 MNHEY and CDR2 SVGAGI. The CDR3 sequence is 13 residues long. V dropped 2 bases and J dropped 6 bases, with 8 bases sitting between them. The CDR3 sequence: CASSYRSFNEQFF. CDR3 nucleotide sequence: TGTGCCAGCAGTTACCGTAGCTTCAATGAGCAGTTCTTC.

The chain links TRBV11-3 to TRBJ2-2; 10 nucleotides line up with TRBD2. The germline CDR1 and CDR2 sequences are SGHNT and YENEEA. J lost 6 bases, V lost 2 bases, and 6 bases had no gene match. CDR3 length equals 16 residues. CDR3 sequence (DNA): TGTGCCAGCAGCTTATATAAAGCGGGAGGGCCCGGGGAGCTGTTTTTT. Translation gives CASSLYKAGGPGELFF.

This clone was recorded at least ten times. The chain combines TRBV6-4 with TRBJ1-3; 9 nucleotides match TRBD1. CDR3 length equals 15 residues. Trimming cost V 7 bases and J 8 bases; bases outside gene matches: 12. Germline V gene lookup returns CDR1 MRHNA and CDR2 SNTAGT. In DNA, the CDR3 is TGTGCCAGCAAGGAGGAGGACAGGGGCTTATACACCATATATTTT. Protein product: CASKEEDRGLYTIYF.

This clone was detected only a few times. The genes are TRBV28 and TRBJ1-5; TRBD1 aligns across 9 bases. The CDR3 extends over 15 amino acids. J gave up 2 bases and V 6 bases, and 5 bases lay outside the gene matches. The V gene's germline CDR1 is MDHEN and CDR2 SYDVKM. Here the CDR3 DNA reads TGTGCCAGCAGACCACAGGGGGCAGGCAATCAGCCCCAGCATTTT. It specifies CASRPQGAGNQPQHF.

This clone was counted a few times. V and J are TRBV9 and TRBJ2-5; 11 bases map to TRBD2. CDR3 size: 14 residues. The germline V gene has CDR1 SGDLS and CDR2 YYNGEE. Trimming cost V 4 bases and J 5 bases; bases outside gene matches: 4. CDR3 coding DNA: TGTGCCAGCAGCCCCGGGACTAGCGGTGAGACCCAGTACTTC. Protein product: CASSPGTSGETQYF. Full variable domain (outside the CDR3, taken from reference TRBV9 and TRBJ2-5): DSGVTQTPKHLITATGQRVTLRCSPRSGDLSVYWYQQSLDQGLQFLIQYYNGEERAKGNILERFSAQQFPDLHSELNLSSLELGDSALYFCASSPGTSGETQYFGPGTRLLVL.

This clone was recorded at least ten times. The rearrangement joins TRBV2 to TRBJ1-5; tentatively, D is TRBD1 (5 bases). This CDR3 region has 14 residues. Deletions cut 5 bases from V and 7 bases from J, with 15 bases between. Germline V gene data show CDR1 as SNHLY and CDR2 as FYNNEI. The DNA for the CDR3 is TGTGCCAGCAGTACCCAGGGCGTGCGGCAGCCCCAGCATTTT. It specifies CASSTQGVRQPQHF.

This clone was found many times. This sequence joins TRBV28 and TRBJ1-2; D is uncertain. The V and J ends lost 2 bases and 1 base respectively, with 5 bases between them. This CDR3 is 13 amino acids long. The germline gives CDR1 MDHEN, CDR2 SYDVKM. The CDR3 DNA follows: TGTGCCAGCAGTTTAGACTATAACTATGGCTACACCTTC. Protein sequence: CASSLDYNYGYTF.

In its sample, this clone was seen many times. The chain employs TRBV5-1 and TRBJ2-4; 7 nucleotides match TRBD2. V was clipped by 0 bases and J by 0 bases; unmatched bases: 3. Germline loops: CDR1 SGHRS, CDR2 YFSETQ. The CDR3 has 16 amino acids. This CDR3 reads CASSLGGGAAKNIQYF. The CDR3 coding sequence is TGCGCCAGCAGCTTGGGGGGAGGGGCAGCCAAAAACATTCAGTACTTC.